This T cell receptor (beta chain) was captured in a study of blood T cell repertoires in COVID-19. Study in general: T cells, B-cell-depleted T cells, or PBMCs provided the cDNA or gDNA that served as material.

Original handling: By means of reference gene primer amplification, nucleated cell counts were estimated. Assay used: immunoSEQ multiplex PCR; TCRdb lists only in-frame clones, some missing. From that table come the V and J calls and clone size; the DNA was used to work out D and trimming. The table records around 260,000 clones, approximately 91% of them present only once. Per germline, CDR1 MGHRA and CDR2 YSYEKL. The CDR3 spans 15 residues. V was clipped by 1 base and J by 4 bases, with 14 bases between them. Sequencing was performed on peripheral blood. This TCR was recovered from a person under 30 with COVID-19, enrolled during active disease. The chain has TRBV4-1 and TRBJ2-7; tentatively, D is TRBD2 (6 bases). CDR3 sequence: CASSQAGTAGYEQYF. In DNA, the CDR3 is TGCGCCAGCAGCCAAGCTGGGACTGCGGGGTACGAGCAGTACTTC.